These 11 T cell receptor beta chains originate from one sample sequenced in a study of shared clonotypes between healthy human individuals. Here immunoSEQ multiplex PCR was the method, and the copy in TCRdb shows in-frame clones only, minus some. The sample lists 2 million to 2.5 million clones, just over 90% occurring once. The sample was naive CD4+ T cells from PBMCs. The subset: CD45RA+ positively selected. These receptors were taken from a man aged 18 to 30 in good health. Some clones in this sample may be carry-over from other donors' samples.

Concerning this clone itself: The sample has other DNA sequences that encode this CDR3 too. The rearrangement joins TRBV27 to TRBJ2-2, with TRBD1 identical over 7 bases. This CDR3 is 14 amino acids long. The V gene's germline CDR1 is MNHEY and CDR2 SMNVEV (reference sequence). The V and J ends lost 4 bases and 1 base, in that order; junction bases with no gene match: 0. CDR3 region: CASSYRGNTGELFF. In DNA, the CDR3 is TGTGCCAGCAGTTACAGGGGGAACACCGGGGAGCTGTTTTTT.

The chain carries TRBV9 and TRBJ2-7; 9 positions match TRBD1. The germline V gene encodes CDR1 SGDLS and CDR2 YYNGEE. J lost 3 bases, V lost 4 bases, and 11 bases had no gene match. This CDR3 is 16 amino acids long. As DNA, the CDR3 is TGTGCCAGCAGCACCACCGGGACAGGGATTTTCTACGAGCAGTACTTC. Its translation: CASSTTGTGIFYEQYF.

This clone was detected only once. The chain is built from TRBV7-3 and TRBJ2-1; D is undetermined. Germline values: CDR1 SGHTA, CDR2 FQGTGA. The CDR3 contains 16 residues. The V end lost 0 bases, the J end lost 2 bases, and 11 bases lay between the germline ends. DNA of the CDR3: TGTGCCAGCAGCTTAACTGGCAGACCACCCTACAATGAGCAGTTCTTC. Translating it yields CASSLTGRPPYNEQFF.

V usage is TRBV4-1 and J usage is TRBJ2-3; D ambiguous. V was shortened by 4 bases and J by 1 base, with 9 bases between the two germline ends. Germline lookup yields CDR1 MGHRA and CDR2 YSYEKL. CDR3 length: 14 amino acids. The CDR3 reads CASSLEARTDTQYF. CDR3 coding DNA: TGCGCCAGCAGCCTGGAAGCCCGCACAGATACGCAGTATTTT.

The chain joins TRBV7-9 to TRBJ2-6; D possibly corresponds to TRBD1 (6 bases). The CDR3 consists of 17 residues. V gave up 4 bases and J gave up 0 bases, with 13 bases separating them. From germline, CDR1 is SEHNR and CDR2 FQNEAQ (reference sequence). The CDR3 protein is CASSSLTGNSGANVLTF. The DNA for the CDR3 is TGTGCCAGCAGCTCCCTGACAGGAAACTCTGGGGCCAACGTCCTGACTTTC.

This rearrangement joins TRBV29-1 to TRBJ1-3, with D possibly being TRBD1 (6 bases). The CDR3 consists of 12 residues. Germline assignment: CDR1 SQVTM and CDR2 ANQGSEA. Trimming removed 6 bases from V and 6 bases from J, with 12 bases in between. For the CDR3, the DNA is TGCAGCGTGGGGGACACCCAAAACACCATATATTTT. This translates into CSVGDTQNTIYF.

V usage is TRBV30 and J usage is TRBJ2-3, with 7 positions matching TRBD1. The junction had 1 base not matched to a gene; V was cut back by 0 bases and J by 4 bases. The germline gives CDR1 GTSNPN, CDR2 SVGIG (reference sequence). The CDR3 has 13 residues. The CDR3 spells CAWSVQGSDTQYF. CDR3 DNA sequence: TGTGCCTGGAGTGTACAGGGGTCAGATACGCAGTATTTT.

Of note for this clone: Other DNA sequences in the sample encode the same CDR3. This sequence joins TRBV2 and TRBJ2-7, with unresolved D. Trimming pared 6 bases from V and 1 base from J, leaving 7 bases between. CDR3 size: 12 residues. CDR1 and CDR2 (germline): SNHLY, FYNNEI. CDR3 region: CASRGLSYEQYF. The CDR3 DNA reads TGTGCCAGCAGGGGCCTATCCTACGAGCAGTACTTC. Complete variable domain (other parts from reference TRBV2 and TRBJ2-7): EPEVTQTPSHQVTQMGQEVILRCVPISNHLYFYWYRQILGQKVEFLVSFYNNEISEKSEIFDDQFSVERPDGSNFTLKIRSTKLEDSAMYFCASRGLSYEQYFGPGTRLTVT.

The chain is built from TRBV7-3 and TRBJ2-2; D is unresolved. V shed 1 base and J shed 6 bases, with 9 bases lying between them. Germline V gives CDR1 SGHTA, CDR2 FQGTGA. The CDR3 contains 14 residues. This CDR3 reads CASSLRPSSGELFF. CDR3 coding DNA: TGTGCCAGCAGCTTAAGGCCGTCCTCCGGGGAGCTGTTTTTT.

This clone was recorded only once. CDR3 nucleotides: TGTGCCAGCAGTGAAGAGTGGGGGACCGTTCGGACCCAGTACTTC. Translating it yields CASSEEWGTVRTQYF. The chain is built from TRBV6-1 and TRBJ2-5; D tentatively reads TRBD1 or TRBD2 (5 bases each). Trimming cost V 1 base and J 7 bases, with 16 bases left between them. CDR1 is MNHNS, CDR2 SASEGT, per germline. This CDR3 is 15 amino acids long.

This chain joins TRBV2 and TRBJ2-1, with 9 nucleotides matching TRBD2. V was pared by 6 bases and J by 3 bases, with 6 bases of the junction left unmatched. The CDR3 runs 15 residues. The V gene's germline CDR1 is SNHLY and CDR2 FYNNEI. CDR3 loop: CASSRAGGDYNEQFF. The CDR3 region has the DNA TGTGCCAGCAGCCGAGCGGGAGGAGACTACAATGAGCAGTTCTTC.